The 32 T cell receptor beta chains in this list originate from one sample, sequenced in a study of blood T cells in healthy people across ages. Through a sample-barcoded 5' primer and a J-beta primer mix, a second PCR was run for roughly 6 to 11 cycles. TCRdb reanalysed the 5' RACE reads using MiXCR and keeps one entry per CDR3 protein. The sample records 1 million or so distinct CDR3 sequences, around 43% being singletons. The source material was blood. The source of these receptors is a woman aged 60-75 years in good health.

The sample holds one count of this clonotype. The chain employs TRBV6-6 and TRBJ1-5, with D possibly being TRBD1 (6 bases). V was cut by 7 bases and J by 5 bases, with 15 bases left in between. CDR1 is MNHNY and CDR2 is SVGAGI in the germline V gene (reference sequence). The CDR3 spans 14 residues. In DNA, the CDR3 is TGTGCCAGCACCCAAAGGGGGGAAGATCAGCCCCAGCATTTT. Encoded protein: CASTQRGEDQPQHF.

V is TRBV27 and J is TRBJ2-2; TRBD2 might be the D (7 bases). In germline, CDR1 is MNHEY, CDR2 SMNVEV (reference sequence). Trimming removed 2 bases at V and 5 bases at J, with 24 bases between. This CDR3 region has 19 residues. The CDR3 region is CASSLGRWGGADLTGELFF. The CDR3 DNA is TGTGCCAGCAGTTTAGGGCGTTGGGGGGGCGCCGACTTAACCGGGGAGCTGTTTTTT.

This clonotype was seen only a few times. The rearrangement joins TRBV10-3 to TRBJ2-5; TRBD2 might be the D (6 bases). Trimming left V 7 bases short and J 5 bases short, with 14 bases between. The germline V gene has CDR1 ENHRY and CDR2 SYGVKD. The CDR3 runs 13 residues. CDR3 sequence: CAITGGIRETQYF. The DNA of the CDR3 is TGTGCCATCACGGGCGGGATAAGGGAGACCCAGTACTTC.

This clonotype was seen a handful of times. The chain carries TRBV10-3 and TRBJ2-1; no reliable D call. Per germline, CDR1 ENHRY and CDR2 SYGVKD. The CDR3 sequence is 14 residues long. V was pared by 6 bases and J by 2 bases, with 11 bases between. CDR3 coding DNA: TGTGCCATCAGCAGTCGCGGACCCTACAATGAGCAGTTCTTC. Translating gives CAISSRGPYNEQFF.

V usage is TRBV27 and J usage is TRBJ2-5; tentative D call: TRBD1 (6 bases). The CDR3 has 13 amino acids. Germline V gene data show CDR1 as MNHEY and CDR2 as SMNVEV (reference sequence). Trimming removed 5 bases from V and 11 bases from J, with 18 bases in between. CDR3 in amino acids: CASSPRGRNEQYF. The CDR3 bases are TGTGCCAGCAGTCCCAGGGGTCGGAATGAGCAGTACTTC.

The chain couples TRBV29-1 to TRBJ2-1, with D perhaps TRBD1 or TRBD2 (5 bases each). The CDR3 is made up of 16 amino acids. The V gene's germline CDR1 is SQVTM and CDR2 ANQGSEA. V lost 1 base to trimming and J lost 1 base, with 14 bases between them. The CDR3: CSVEGGITFSYNEQFF. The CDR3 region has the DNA TGCAGCGTTGAAGGGGGGATCACCTTTTCCTACAATGAGCAGTTCTTC.

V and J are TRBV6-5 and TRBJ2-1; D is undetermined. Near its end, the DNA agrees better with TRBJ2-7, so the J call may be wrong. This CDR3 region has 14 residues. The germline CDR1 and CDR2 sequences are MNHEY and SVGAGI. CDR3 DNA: TGTGCCAGCAGCCCGTCAACTATCTACAATGAGCAGTACTTC. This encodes CASSPSTIYNEQYF.

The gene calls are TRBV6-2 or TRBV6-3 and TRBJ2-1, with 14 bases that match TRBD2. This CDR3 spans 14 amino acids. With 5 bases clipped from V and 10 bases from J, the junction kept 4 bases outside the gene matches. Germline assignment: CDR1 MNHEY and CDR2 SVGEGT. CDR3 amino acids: CASSRLAGGGEQFF. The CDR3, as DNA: TGTGCCAGCAGTCGACTAGCGGGAGGGGGGGAGCAGTTCTTC.

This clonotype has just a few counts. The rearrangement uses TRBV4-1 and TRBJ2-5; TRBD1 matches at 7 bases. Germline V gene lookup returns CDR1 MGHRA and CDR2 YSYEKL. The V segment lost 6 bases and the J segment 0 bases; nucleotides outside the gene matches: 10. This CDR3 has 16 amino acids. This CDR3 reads CASRQHTQGNQETQYF. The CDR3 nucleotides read TGCGCCAGCAGACAGCACACACAGGGGAACCAAGAGACCCAGTACTTC.

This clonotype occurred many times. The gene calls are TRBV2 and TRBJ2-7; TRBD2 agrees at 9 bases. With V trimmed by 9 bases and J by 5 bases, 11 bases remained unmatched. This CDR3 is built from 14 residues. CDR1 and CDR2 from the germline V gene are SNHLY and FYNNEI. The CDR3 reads CASWGGTSRNEQYF. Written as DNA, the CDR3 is TGTGCCAGTTGGGGCGGGACTAGCCGTAACGAGCAGTACTTC.

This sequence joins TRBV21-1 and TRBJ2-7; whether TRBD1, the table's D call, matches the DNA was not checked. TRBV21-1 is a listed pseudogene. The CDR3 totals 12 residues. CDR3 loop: CASSMTGDEQYF. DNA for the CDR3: TGTGCCAGCAGCATGACAGGGGACGAGCAGTACTTC.

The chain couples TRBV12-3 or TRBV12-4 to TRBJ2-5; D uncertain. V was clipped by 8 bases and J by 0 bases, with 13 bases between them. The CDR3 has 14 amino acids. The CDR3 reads CASLFPPYQETQYF. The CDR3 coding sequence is TGTGCCAGCCTATTCCCACCGTACCAAGAGACCCAGTACTTC.

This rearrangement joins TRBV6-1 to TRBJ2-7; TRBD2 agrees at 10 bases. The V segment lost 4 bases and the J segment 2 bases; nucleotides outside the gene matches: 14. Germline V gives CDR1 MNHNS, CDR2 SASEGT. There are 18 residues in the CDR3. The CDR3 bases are TGTGCCAGCAGTGCAAACCCACCAGGGCTAGCGGGAGCCTACGAGCAGTACTTC. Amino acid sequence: CASSANPPGLAGAYEQYF.

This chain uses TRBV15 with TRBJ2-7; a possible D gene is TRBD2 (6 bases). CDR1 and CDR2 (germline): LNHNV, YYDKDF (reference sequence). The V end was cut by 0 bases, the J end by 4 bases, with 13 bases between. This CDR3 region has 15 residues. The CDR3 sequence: CATSRDQGLEYEQYF. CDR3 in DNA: TGTGCCACCAGCAGAGATCAGGGACTGGAATACGAGCAGTACTTC.

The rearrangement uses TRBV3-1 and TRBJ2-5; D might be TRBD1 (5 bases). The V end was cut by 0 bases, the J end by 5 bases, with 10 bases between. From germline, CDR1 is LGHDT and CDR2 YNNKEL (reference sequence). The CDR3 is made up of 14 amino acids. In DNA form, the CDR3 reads TGTGCCAGCAGCCAAGATATGACAGCGGAGACCCAGTACTTC. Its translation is CASSQDMTAETQYF.

In nucleotides, the CDR3 is TGCAGTGCTAGAGCCCCCACGGAGGGGGCGAGGGAGACCCAGTACTTC. It specifies CSARAPTEGARETQYF. The chain joins TRBV20-1 to TRBJ2-7, with a possible D match to TRBD1 (7 bases). The J call may be wrong; the DNA end is better matched by TRBJ2-5. Per the germline V gene, CDR1 is DFQATT and CDR2 is SNEGSKA (reference sequence). The CDR3 length is 16 residues.

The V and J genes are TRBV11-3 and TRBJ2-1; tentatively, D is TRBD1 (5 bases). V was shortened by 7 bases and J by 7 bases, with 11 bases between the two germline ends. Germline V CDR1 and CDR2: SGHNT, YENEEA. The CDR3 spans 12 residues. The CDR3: CASKGLGNEQFF. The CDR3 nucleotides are TGTGCCAGCAAGGGGTTGGGGAATGAGCAGTTCTTC.

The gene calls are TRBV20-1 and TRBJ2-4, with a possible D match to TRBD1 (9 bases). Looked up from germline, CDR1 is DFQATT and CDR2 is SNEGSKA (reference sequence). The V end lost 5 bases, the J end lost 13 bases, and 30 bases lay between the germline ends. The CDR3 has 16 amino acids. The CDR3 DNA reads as TGCAGTGCTGCCGACAGGGGGAGACTAGCGAGAAATGAGCAGTACTTC. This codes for CSAADRGRLARNEQYF.

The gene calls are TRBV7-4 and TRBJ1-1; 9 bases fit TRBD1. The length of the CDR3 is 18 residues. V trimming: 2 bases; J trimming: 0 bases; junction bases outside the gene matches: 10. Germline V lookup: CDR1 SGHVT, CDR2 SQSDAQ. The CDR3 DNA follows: TGTGCCAGCAGCTTATCTTGGGACAGGGTCTCATTGAACACTGAAGCTTTCTTT. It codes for CASSLSWDRVSLNTEAFF.

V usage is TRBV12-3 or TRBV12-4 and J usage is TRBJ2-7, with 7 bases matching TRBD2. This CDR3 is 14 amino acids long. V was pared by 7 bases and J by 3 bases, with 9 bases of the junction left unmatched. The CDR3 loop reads CASTSPERDYEQYF. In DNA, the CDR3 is TGTGCCAGCACCTCTCCCGAGCGGGACTACGAGCAGTACTTC.

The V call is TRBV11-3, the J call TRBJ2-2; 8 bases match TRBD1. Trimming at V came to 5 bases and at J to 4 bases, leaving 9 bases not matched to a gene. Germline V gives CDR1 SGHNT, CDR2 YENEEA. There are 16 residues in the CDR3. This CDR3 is CASSRSGTGRTGELFF. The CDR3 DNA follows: TGTGCCAGCAGCCGCTCGGGGACAGGTCGCACCGGGGAGCTGTTTTTT. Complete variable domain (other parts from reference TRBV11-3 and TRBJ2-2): EAGVVQSPRYKIIEKKQPVAFWCNPISGHNTLYWYLQNLGQGPELLIRYENEEAVDDSQLPKDRFSAERLKGVDSTLKIQPAELGDSAVYLCASSRSGTGRTGELFFGEGSRLTVL.

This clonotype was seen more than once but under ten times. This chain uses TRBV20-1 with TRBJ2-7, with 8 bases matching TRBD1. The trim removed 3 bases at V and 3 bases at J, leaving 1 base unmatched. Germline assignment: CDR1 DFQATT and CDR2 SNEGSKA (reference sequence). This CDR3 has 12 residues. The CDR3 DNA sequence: TGCAGTGCTAGGACAGGGGTCTACGAGCAGTACTTC. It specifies CSARTGVYEQYF.

The CDR3 coding sequence is TGTGCCAGCACCACGGGCCTTAACACCGGGGAGCTGTTTTTT. As protein: CASTTGLNTGELFF. The gene calls are TRBV6-7 and TRBJ2-2; D gene unclear. TRBV6-7 is placed among ORFs of uncertain function. CDR3 length: 14 amino acids. The V and J ends lost 7 bases and 2 bases respectively, with 11 bases between them.

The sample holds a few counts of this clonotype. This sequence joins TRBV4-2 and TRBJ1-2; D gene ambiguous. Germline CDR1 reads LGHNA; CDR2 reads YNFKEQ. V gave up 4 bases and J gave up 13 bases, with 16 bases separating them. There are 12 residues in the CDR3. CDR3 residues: CASSLPRKGVTF. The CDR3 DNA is TGTGCCAGCAGCCTACCCCGGAAGGGAGTCACCTTC.

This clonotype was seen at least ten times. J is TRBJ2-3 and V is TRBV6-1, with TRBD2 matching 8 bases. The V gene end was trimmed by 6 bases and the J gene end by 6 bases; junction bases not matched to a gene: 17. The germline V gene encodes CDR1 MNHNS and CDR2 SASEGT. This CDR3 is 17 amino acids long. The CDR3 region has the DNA TGTGCCAGCAGCGGATCAGGTGGGGCGGGAGGTCATGATACGCAGTATTTT. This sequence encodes CASSGSGGAGGHDTQYF.

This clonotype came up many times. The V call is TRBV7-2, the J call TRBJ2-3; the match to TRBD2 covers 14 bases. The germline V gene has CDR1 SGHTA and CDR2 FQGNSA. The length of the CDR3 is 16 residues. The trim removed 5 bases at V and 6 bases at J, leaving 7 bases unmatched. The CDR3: CASSEGLAGVVDTQYF. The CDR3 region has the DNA TGTGCCAGCAGCGAGGGACTAGCGGGAGTTGTCGATACGCAGTATTTT.

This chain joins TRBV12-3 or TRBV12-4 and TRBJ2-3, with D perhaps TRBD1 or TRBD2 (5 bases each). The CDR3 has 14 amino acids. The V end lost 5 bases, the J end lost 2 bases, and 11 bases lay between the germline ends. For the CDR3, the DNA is TGTGCCAGCAGTCCCTCCGGGGCCACAGATACGCAGTATTTT. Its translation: CASSPSGATDTQYF.

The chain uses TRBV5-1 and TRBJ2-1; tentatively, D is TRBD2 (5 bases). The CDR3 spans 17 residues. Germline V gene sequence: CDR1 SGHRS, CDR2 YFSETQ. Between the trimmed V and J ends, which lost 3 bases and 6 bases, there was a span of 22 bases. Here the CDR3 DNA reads TGCGCCAGCAGCTCCGGGCTTACTAGGACGCTAGGCAATGAGCAGTTCTTC. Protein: CASSSGLTRTLGNEQFF.

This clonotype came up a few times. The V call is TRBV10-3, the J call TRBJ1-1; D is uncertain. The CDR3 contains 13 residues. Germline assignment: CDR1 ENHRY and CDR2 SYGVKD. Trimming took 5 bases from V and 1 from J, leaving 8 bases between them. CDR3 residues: CAISSPANTEAFF. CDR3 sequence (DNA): TGTGCCATCAGTTCCCCAGCGAACACTGAAGCTTTCTTT.

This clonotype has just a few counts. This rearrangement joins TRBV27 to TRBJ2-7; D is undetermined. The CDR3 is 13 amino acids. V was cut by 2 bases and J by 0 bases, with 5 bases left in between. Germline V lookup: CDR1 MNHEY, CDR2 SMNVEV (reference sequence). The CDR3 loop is CASSLKSSYEQYF. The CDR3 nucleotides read TGTGCCAGCAGTTTAAAGAGCTCCTACGAGCAGTACTTC.

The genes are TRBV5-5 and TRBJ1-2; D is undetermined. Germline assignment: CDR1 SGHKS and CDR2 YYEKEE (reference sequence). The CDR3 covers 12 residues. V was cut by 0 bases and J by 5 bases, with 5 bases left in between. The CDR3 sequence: CASSLEMYGYTF. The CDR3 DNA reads TGTGCCAGCAGCTTGGAAATGTATGGCTACACCTTC.

CDR3 protein: CASSGWTGGNEKLFF. For the CDR3, the DNA is TGTGCCAGCAGTGGCTGGACAGGAGGTAATGAAAAACTGTTTTTT. The gene calls are TRBV6-1 and TRBJ1-4; 7 nucleotides agree with TRBD1. Germline V gene lookup returns CDR1 MNHNS and CDR2 SASEGT. J was trimmed by 4 bases and V by 4 bases; bases with no gene match: 6. The CDR3 is made up of 15 amino acids.